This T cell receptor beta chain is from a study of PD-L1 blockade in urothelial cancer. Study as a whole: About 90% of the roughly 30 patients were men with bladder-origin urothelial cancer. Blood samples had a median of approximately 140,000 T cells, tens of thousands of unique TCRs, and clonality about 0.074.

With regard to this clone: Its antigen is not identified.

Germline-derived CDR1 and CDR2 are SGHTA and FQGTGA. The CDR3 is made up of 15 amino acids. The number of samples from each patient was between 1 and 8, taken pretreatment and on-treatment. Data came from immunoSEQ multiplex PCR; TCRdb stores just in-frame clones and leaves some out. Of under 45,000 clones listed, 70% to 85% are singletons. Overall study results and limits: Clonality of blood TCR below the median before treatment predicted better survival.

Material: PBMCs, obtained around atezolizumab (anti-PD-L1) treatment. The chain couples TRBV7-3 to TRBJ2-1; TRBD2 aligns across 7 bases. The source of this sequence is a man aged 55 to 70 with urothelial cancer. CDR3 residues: CASHPGGGIYNEQFF. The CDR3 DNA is TGTGCGAGCCACCCTGGGGGGGGGATCTACAATGAGCAGTTCTTC.